What follows are 28 T cell receptor beta chains derived from one specimen sequenced in a study of OX40 agonist ivuxolimab in advanced cancers. The repertoire was sequenced with immunoSEQ multiplex PCR; TCRdb's copy has only in-frame clones and lacks some. The sample contains about 45,000 clones, more than 80% of which appear only once. The sequenced sample was CD4+ or CD8+ T cells sorted from blood, obtained in a trial of the OX40 agonist ivuxolimab. Receptors were obtained from an adult with an advanced solid tumor such as melanoma, head and neck, liver or kidney cancer.

The chain links TRBV28 to TRBJ1-5, with 8 bases aligning to TRBD1. Germline loops: CDR1 MDHEN, CDR2 SYDVKM. The junction had 9 bases not matched to a gene; V was cut back by 5 bases and J by 3 bases. The CDR3 totals 16 residues. DNA for the CDR3: TGTGCCAGCAGTCTCCAGGGGGCCGAGCCCAATCAGCCCCAGCATTTT. Protein product: CASSLQGAEPNQPQHF.

The chain joins TRBV28 to TRBJ1-3; no firm D call. Germline CDR1 reads MDHEN; CDR2 reads SYDVKM. The CDR3 spans 17 residues. Trimming removed 3 bases at V and 4 bases at J, with 19 bases between. The CDR3: CASSFALGITEGNTIYF. The CDR3 nucleotides are TGTGCCAGCAGTTTCGCCCTCGGGATAACAGAAGGAAACACCATATATTTT.

This clone has only a few counts. The rearrangement uses TRBV9 and TRBJ2-7, with 10 bases identical to TRBD2. The CDR3 consists of 15 residues. Germline trimming cut 0 bases from V and 5 bases from J; bases unmatched to any gene: 5. Germline CDR1 SGDLS, CDR2 YYNGEE. CDR3 protein: CASSVEASGSNEQYF. Written as DNA, the CDR3 is TGTGCCAGCAGCGTAGAGGCTAGCGGGAGCAACGAGCAGTACTTC. The full variable domain, its missing parts supplied by reference TRBV9 and TRBJ2-7, is DSGVTQTPKHLITATGQRVTLRCSPRSGDLSVYWYQQSLDQGLQFLIQYYNGEERAKGNILERFSAQQFPDLHSELNLSSLELGDSALYFCASSVEASGSNEQYFGPGTRLTVT.

The chain joins TRBV7-9 to TRBJ1-3, with 9 nucleotides matching TRBD1. The germline V gene encodes CDR1 SEHNR and CDR2 FQNEAQ (reference sequence). V was pared by 4 bases and J by 6 bases, with 13 bases of the junction left unmatched. The CDR3 is 17 residues long. CDR3 sequence: CASSSGGQGFVSNTIYF. The CDR3 DNA reads TGTGCCAGCAGCTCCGGGGGACAGGGCTTTGTATCAAACACCATATATTTT. The variable domain in full, completed from reference TRBV7-9 and TRBJ1-3, reads DTGVSQNPRHKITKRGQNVTFRCDPISEHNRLYWYRQTLGQGPEFLTYFQNEAQLEKSRLLSDRFSAERPKGSFSTLEIQRTEQGDSAMYLCASSSGGQGFVSNTIYFGEGSWLTVV.

The V call is TRBV30, the J call TRBJ2-3; 10 bases are a match to TRBD2. Germline values: CDR1 GTSNPN, CDR2 SVGIG (reference sequence). After removal of 3 bases from V and 1 base from J, the junction contained 7 bases not matched to a gene. The CDR3 runs to 16 residues. This chain's CDR3 is CAWSPLLAGGTDTQYF. The CDR3 DNA is TGTGCCTGGAGCCCTCTCCTAGCGGGGGGCACAGATACGCAGTATTTT.

The chain carries TRBV21-1 and TRBJ2-2; TRBD2 was called by the table and not checked on the DNA. TRBV21-1 is deemed a pseudogene. The CDR3 loop spans 20 amino acids. CDR3 region: CASSKSDREVAGEEVGELFF. CDR3 DNA: TGTGCCAGCAGCAAATCAGACCGGGAGGTAGCGGGAGAAGAGGTCGGGGAGCTGTTTTTT.

Regarding this clone: The sample has other DNA sequences that encode this CDR3 too. J is TRBJ2-7 and V is TRBV11-2; the match to TRBD1 covers 7 bases. Germline lookup yields CDR1 SGHAT and CDR2 FQNNGV. CDR3 length: 14 amino acids. The ends lost 5 bases at V and 3 bases at J; junction bases unmatched: 7. The CDR3 reads CASSPGDRYYEQYF. CDR3 bases: TGTGCCAGCAGCCCCGGGGACAGATACTACGAGCAGTACTTC. Supplemented by reference TRBV11-2 and TRBJ2-7, the full variable domain reads EAGVAQSPRYKIIEKRQSVAFWCNPISGHATLYWYQQILGQGPKLLIQFQNNGVVDDSQLPKDRFSAERLKGVDSTLKIQPAKLEDSAVYLCASSPGDRYYEQYFGPGTRLTVT.

Only one count was recorded for this clone. J is TRBJ1-3 and V is TRBV6-5; D is unclear. The CDR3 length is 15 residues. The V gene's germline CDR1 is MNHEY and CDR2 SVGAGI. V gave up 6 bases and J gave up 0 bases, with 12 bases separating them. The CDR3 DNA follows: TGTGCCAGCAGCCAAAAGGAATACTCTGGAAACACCATATATTTT. Protein sequence: CASSQKEYSGNTIYF.

The CDR3 nucleotides read TGTGCCAGCAGCTCGCAGGGTGGAGGGGGGCCCCAGCATTTT. It yields the protein CASSSQGGGGPQHF. The rearrangement uses TRBV5-6 and TRBJ1-5; D perhaps matches TRBD1 (6 bases). Germline values: CDR1 SGHDT, CDR2 YYEEEE. This CDR3 spans 14 amino acids. The germline V and J ends were trimmed by 3 bases and 9 bases, with 16 bases remaining between them.

The V gene is TRBV4-1, the J gene TRBJ2-2, with 9 bases fitting TRBD2. Germline trimming cut 2 bases from V and 6 bases from J; bases unmatched to any gene: 7. Per germline, CDR1 MGHRA and CDR2 YSYEKL. This CDR3 has 16 residues. CDR3 in amino acids: CASSQTAGGLPGELFF. For the CDR3, the DNA is TGCGCCAGCAGCCAAACCGCGGGAGGGCTTCCCGGGGAGCTGTTTTTT.

The rearrangement joins TRBV28 to TRBJ2-7; D is uncertain. CDR1 MDHEN and CDR2 SYDVKM come from the germline V gene. The V and J ends lost 3 bases and 0 bases respectively, with 6 bases between them. The CDR3 has 13 residues. CDR3 bases: TGTGCCAGCAGTTTGCTAAGCTCCTACGAGCAGTACTTC. Translated: CASSLLSSYEQYF.

The CDR3 is CASSVTTSREQYF. The CDR3 DNA sequence: TGTGCCAGCAGCGTGACTACCTCTAGGGAGCAGTACTTC. This chain joins TRBV27 and TRBJ2-7, with D tentatively TRBD2 (5 bases). Germline CDR1 is MNHEY and CDR2 is SMNVEV (reference sequence). V was trimmed by 6 bases and J by 7 bases, leaving 16 bases between them. CDR3 length: 13 amino acids.

This clone turned up a few times. V and J are TRBV4-2 and TRBJ1-1; D not certain. CDR3 length: 14 residues. The V gene's germline CDR1 is LGHNA and CDR2 YNFKEQ. V was pared by 4 bases and J by 7 bases, with 16 bases between. CDR3 coding DNA: TGTGCCAGCAGCCCAGCCCACACGGAAGGTGAAGCTTTCTTT. Translation: CASSPAHTEGEAFF.

The V call is TRBV5-1, the J call TRBJ1-1, with D possibly being TRBD1 (5 bases). This CDR3 spans 13 amino acids. Germline CDR1 and CDR2: SGHRS and YFSETQ. V was pared by 4 bases and J by 2 bases, with 9 bases between. The DNA of the CDR3 is TGCGCCAGCAGCCTTGGGGGAAACACTGAAGCTTTCTTT. It specifies CASSLGGNTEAFF. The whole variable domain, filled in from reference TRBV5-1 and TRBJ1-1, reads KAGVTQTPRYLIKTRGQQVTLSCSPISGHRSVSWYQQTPGQGLQFLFEYFSETQRNKGNFPGRFSGRQFSNSRSEMNVSTLELGDSALYLCASSLGGNTEAFFGQGTRLTVV.

The J gene is TRBJ2-7, the V gene TRBV27; D possibly matches TRBD1 or TRBD2 (5 bases each). The CDR3 is 19 residues long. From germline, CDR1 is MNHEY and CDR2 SMNVEV (reference sequence). V was trimmed by 2 bases and J by 1 base, leaving 24 bases between them. This CDR3 is CASSLMGPLYSAPSYEQYF. CDR3 coding DNA: TGTGCCAGCAGTTTAATGGGGCCCCTTTATAGCGCCCCTTCCTACGAGCAGTACTTC.

This clone is medium-sized within its sample. The chain is built from TRBV6-6 and TRBJ2-1; the D gene is possibly TRBD2 (5 bases). The V gene lost 10 bases and the J gene lost 7 bases, with 11 bases spanning the gap. The germline V gene encodes CDR1 MNHNY and CDR2 SVGAGI (reference sequence). The CDR3 sequence is 11 residues long. CDR3 sequence reads: CATGLSNEQFF. DNA of the CDR3: TGTGCCACCGGACTTTCTAATGAGCAGTTCTTC.

The rearrangement links TRBV14 to TRBJ2-2; 8 bases align to TRBD1. The germline V gene has CDR1 SGHDN and CDR2 FVKESK. The length of the CDR3 is 14 residues. After removal of 4 bases from V and 6 bases from J, the junction contained 4 bases not matched to a gene. The CDR3 spells CASSLQGQAGELFF. CDR3 DNA sequence: TGTGCCAGCAGCCTACAGGGACAGGCCGGGGAGCTGTTTTTT.

This chain uses TRBV9 with TRBJ2-5, with TRBD2 identical over 7 bases. The V gene's germline CDR1 is SGDLS and CDR2 YYNGEE. This CDR3 spans 14 amino acids. The J segment lost 1 base and the V segment lost 0 bases, leaving 0 bases of the junction unmatched. CDR3 nucleotide sequence: TGTGCCAGCAGCGTAGCTAGCGGCCAAGAGACCCAGTACTTC. Amino acids: CASSVASGQETQYF. The full variable domain, completed using reference TRBV9 and TRBJ2-5, is DSGVTQTPKHLITATGQRVTLRCSPRSGDLSVYWYQQSLDQGLQFLIQYYNGEERAKGNILERFSAQQFPDLHSELNLSSLELGDSALYFCASSVASGQETQYFGPGTRLLVL.

The chain couples TRBV7-8 to TRBJ2-3; D not certain. Germline values: CDR1 SGHVS, CDR2 FQNEAQ. This CDR3 has 13 amino acids. V lost 5 bases and J lost 0, with 6 bases in between. The CDR3 reads CASSPASTDTQYF. For the CDR3, the DNA is TGTGCCAGCAGCCCAGCTAGCACAGATACGCAGTATTTT.

As DNA, the CDR3 is TGCGCCAGCACCGGAACACGGGAAGCTTTCTTT. Amino acids: CASTGTREAFF. V gene TRBV4-1 combines with J gene TRBJ1-1; D remains unclear. The CDR3 totals 11 residues. V was shortened by 7 bases and J by 8 bases, with 11 bases between the two germline ends. Germline V gives CDR1 MGHRA, CDR2 YSYEKL.

The chain has TRBV15 and TRBJ2-2; the D call may be TRBD1 or TRBD2 (5 bases each). The CDR3 contains 16 residues. Germline CDR1 LNHNV, CDR2 YYDKDF (reference sequence). Trimming took off 1 base at V and 9 bases at J, with 18 bases between the two ends. Here the CDR3 DNA reads TGTGCCACCAGCAGAGGAGGCCAGGGAGAAGGCCGGGAGCTGTTTTTT. This encodes CATSRGGQGEGRELFF. Filled out from reference TRBV15 and TRBJ2-2, the complete variable domain reads DAMVIQNPRYQVTQFGKPVTLSCSQTLNHNVMYWYQQKSSQAPKLLFHYYDKDFNNEADTPDNFQSRRPNTSFCFLDIRSPGLGDTAMYLCATSRGGQGEGRELFFGEGSRLTVL.

The chain has TRBV28 and TRBJ2-3, with TRBD2 identical over 9 bases. This CDR3 region has 16 residues. The V and J ends lost 2 bases and 4 bases, in that order; junction bases with no gene match: 7. Germline values: CDR1 MDHEN, CDR2 SYDVKM. CDR3 DNA sequence: TGTGCCAGCAGTTTAGCGGCGGGGGGGGTGGCAGATACGCAGTATTTT. Its protein product is CASSLAAGGVADTQYF.

This rearrangement joins TRBV5-5 to TRBJ2-3; D not certain. The V and J ends lost 0 bases and 11 bases respectively, with 16 bases between them. Germline lookup yields CDR1 SGHKS and CDR2 YYEKEE (reference sequence). The CDR3 runs to 14 residues. CDR3 sequence reads: CASSLAVVQQRQYF. The CDR3 nucleotides read TGTGCCAGCAGCTTGGCCGTTGTCCAGCAAAGGCAGTATTTT. Full variable domain (missing parts from reference TRBV5-5 and TRBJ2-3): DAGVTQSPTHLIKTRGQQVTLRCSPISGHKSVSWYQQVLGQGPQFIFQYYEKEERGRGNFPDRFSARQFPNYSSELNVNALLLGDSALYLCASSLAVVQQRQYFGPGTRLTVL.

J is TRBJ2-1 and V is TRBV11-2, with D uncertain. This CDR3 contains 12 residues. Germline-derived CDR1 and CDR2 are SGHAT and FQNNGV. V was trimmed by 4 bases and J by 3 bases, leaving 4 bases between them. The CDR3 here is CASSSGYNEQFF. CDR3 nucleotides: TGTGCCAGCAGCTCGGGCTACAATGAGCAGTTCTTC.

This chain connects TRBV27 to TRBJ1-1; a weak D match, TRBD1 (5 bases). Trimming stripped 3 bases from V and 1 base from J, with 9 bases between. This CDR3 region has 14 residues. Germline lookup yields CDR1 MNHEY and CDR2 SMNVEV (reference sequence). The CDR3 sequence: CASSLAGGNTEAFF. For the CDR3, the DNA is TGTGCCAGCAGTTTGGCCGGGGGGAACACTGAAGCTTTCTTT.

The rearrangement links TRBV11-3 to TRBJ1-4; 10 bases fit TRBD1. The V gene's germline CDR1 is SGHNT and CDR2 YENEEA. CDR3 length equals 17 residues. V trimming: 3 bases; J trimming: 7 bases; junction bases outside the gene matches: 11. The DNA of the CDR3 is TGTGCCAGCAGCTTGCCGGGACAGGGGACCGTGGCTGAAAAACTGTTTTTT. This encodes CASSLPGQGTVAEKLFF.

The CDR3 loop reads CASSVYSGTEQYF. The CDR3 DNA is TGTGCCAGCAGCGTCTATTCGGGGACCGAGCAGTACTTC. V and J are TRBV7-3 and TRBJ2-7, with D perhaps assigned TRBD1 or TRBD2 (5 bases each). V lost 5 bases and J lost 6, with 14 bases in between. This CDR3 is 13 amino acids long. CDR1 and CDR2 from the germline V gene are SGHTA and FQGTGA.

The J gene is TRBJ2-1, the V gene TRBV28; TRBD2 aligns across 8 bases. Germline V gives CDR1 MDHEN, CDR2 SYDVKM. The trim removed 5 bases at V and 7 bases at J, leaving 4 bases unmatched. This CDR3 comprises 13 residues. CDR3 sequence: CASSRGGRNEQFF. The CDR3 DNA sequence: TGTGCCAGCAGTCGGGGGGGTCGGAATGAGCAGTTCTTC.